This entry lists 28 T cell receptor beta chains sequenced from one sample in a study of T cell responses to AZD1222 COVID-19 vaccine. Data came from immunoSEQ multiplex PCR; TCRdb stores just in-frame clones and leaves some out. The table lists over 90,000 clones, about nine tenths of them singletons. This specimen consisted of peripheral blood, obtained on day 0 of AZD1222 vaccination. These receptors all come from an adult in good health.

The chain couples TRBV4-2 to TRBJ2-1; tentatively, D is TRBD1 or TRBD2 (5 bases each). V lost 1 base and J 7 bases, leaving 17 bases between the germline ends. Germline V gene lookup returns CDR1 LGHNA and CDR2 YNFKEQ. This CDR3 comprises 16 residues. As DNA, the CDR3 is TGTGCCAGCAGCCAAGGCCATCGGGACGTATTGAATGAGCAGTTCTTC. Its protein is CASSQGHRDVLNEQFF.

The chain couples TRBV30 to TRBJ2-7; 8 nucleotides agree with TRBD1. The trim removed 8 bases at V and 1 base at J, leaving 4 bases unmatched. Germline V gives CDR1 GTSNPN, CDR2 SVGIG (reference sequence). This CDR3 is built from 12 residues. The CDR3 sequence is CALGTGSYEQYF. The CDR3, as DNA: TGTGCCCTCGGGACAGGTTCCTACGAGCAGTACTTC.

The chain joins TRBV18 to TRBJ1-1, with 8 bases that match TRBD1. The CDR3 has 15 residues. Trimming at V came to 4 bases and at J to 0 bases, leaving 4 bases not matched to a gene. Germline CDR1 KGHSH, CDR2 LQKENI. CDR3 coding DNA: TGTGCCAGCTCACTGTCAGGGGGCTTGAACACTGAAGCTTTCTTT. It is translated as CASSLSGGLNTEAFF.

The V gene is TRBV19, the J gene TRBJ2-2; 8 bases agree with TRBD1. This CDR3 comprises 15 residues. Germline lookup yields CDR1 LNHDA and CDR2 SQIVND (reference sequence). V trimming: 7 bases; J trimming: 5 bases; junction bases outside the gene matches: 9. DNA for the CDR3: TGTGCCAGTACCCGAGGACAGGGAAGGACCGGGGAGCTGTTTTTT. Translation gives CASTRGQGRTGELFF. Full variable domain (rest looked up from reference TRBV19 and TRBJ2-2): DGGITQSPKYLFRKEGQNVTLSCEQNLNHDAMYWYRQDPGQGLRLIYYSQIVNDFQKGDIAEGYSVSREKKESFPLTVTSAQKNPTAFYLCASTRGQGRTGELFFGEGSRLTVL.

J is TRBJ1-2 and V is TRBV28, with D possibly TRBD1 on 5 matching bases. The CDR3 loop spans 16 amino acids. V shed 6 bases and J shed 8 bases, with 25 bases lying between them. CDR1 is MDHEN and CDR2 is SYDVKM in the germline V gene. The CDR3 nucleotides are TGTGCCAGCAGCGTACAGGCTAGGGGACCCCTATCGGGCTACACCTTC. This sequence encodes CASSVQARGPLSGYTF.

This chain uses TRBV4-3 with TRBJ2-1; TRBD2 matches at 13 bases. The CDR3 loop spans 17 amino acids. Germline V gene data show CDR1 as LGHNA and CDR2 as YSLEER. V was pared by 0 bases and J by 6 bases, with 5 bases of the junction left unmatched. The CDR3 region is CASSQDRGTSGINEQFF. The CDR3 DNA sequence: TGCGCCAGCAGCCAAGATCGGGGGACTAGCGGGATCAATGAGCAGTTCTTC.

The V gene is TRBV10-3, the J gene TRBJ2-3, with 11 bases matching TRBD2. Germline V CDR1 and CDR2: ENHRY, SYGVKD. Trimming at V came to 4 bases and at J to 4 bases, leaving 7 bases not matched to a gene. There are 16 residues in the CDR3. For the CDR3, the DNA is TGTGCCATCAGTGGGCAACTAGCGGGAGTCTCAGATACGCAGTATTTT. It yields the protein CAISGQLAGVSDTQYF.

The chain's CDR3 is CASSVDPGSTYEQYF. Written as DNA, the CDR3 is TGTGCCAGCAGCGTAGACCCCGGAAGCACCTACGAGCAGTACTTC. This sequence joins TRBV6-5 and TRBJ2-7, with unresolved D. This CDR3 comprises 15 residues. Per the germline V gene, CDR1 is MNHEY and CDR2 is SVGAGI. V was shortened by 6 bases and J by 2 bases, with 17 bases between the two germline ends.

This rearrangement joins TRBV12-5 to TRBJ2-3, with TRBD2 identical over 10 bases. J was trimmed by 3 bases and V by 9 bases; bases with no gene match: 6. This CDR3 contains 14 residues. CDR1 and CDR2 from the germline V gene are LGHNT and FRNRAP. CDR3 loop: CASGAGGWTDTQYF. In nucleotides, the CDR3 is TGTGCTAGCGGAGCGGGGGGGTGGACAGATACGCAGTATTTT.

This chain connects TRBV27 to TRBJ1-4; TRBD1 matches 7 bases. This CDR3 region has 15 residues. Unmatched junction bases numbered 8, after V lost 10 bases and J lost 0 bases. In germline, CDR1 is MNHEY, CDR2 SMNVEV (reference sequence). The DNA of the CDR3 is TGTGCCACCAAGGACAGGCCTGCAACTAATGAAAAACTGTTTTTT. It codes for CATKDRPATNEKLFF. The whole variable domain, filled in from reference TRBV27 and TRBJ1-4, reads EAQVTQNPRYLITVTGKKLTVTCSQNMNHEYMSWYRQDPGLGLRQIYYSMNVEVTDKGDVPEGYKVSRKEKRNFPLILESPSPNQTSLYFCATKDRPATNEKLFFGSGTQLSVL.

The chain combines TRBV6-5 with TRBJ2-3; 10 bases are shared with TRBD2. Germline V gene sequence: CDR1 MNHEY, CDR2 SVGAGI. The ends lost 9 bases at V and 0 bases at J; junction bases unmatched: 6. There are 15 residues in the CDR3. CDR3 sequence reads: CASNPSGSSTDTQYF. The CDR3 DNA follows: TGTGCCAGTAACCCTAGCGGGAGTAGCACAGATACGCAGTATTTT.

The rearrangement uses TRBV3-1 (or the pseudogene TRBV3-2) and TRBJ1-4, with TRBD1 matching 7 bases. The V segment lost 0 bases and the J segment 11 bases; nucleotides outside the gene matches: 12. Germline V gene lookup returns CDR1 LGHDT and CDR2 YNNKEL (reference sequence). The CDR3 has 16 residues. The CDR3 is CASSQEELAGGGKLFF. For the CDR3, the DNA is TGTGCCAGCAGCCAAGAGGAGCTGGCAGGGGGTGGTAAACTGTTTTTT.

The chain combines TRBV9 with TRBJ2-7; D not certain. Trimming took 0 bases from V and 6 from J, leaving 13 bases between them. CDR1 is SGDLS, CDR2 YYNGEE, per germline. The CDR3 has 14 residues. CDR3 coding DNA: TGTGCCAGCAGCGTAGCCCCCGGGCCCTTCGAGCAGTACTTC. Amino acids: CASSVAPGPFEQYF. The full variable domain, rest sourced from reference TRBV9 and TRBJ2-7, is DSGVTQTPKHLITATGQRVTLRCSPRSGDLSVYWYQQSLDQGLQFLIQYYNGEERAKGNILERFSAQQFPDLHSELNLSSLELGDSALYFCASSVAPGPFEQYFGPGTRLTVT.

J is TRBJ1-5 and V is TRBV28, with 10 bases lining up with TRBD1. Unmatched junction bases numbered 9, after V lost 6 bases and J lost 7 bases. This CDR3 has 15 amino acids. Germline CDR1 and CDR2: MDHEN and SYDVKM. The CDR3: CASSPSDRGHQPQHF. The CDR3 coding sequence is TGTGCCAGCAGCCCTTCCGACAGGGGGCACCAGCCCCAGCATTTT.

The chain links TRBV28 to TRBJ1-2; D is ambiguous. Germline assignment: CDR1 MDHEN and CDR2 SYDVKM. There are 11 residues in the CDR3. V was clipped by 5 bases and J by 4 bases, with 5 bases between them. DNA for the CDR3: TGTGCCAGCAGTAACGTCTATGGCTACACCTTC. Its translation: CASSNVYGYTF.

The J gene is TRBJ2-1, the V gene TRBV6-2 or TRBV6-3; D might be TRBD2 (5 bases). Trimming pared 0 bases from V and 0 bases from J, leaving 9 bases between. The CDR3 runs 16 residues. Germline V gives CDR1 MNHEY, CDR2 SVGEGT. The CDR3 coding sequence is TGTGCCAGCAGTTACTCGTCTAGCCTCTCCTACAATGAGCAGTTCTTC. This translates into CASSYSSSLSYNEQFF.

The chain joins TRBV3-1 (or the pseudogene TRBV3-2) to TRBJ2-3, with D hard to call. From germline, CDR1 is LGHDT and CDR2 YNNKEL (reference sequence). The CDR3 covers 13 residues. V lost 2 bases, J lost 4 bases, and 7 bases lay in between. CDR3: CASSQQGPDTQYF. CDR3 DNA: TGTGCCAGCAGCCAACAAGGCCCAGATACGCAGTATTTT.

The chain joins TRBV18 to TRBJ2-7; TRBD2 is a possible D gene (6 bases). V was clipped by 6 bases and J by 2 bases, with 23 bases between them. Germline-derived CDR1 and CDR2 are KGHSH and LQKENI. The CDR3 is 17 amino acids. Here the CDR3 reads CASSVIPWGERTYEQYF. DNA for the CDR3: TGTGCCAGCTCCGTAATTCCCTGGGGGGAGAGGACCTACGAGCAGTACTTC. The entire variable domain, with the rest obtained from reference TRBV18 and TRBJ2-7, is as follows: NAGVMQNPRHLVRRRGQEARLRCSPMKGHSHVYWYRQLPEEGLKFMVYLQKENIIDESGMPKERFSAEFPKEGPSILRIQQVVRGDSAAYFCASSVIPWGERTYEQYFGPGTRLTVT.

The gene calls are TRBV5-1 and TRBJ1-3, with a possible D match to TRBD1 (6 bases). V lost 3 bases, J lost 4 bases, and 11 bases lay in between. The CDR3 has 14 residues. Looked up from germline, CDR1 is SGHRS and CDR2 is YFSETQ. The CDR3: CASSSSGTGNTIYF. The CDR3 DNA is TGCGCCAGCAGCTCCTCCGGGACAGGAAACACCATATATTTT.

The CDR3 coding sequence is TGTGCCTTTCGGGGTTGGTTGGACGGGGAGCTGTTTTTT. As protein: CAFRGWLDGELFF. The chain uses TRBV12-3 or TRBV12-4 and TRBJ2-2; tentative D call: TRBD2 (5 bases). V was pared by 11 bases and J by 7 bases, with 17 bases between. The CDR3 loop spans 13 amino acids.

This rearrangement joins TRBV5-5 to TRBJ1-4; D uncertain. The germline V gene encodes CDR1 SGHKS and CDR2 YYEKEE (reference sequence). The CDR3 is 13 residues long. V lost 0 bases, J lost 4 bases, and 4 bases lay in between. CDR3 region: CASSLGVNEKLFF. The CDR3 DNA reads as TGTGCCAGCAGCTTGGGAGTTAATGAAAAACTGTTTTTT.

The CDR3 sequence: CAISEGQGIEPQHF. DNA of the CDR3: TGTGCCATCAGTGAGGGACAGGGGATTGAGCCCCAGCATTTT. The chain recombines TRBV10-3 with TRBJ1-5; 9 nucleotides align to TRBD1. CDR1 is ENHRY and CDR2 is SYGVKD in the germline V gene. Germline trimming cut 2 bases from V and 8 bases from J; bases unmatched to any gene: 4. This CDR3 has 14 amino acids.

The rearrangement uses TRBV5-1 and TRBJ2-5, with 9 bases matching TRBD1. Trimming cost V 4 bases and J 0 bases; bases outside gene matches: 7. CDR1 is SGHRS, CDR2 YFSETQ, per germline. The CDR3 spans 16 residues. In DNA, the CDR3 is TGCGCCAGCAGCGCCTCCGGGACAGGGTACCAAGAGACCCAGTACTTC. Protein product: CASSASGTGYQETQYF.

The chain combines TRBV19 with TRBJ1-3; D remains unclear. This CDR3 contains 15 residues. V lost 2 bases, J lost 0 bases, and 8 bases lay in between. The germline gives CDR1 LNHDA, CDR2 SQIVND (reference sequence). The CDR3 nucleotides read TGTGCCAGTAGTATAAGCGGAAACTCTGGAAACACCATATATTTT. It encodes CASSISGNSGNTIYF.

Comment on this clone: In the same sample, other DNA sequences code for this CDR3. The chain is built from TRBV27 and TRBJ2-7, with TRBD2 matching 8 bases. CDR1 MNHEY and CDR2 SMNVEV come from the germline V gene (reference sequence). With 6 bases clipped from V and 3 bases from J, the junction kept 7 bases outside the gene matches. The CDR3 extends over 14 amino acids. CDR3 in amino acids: CASRRGGGFYEQYF. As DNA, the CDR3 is TGTGCCAGCAGACGGGGGGGCGGCTTCTACGAGCAGTACTTC.

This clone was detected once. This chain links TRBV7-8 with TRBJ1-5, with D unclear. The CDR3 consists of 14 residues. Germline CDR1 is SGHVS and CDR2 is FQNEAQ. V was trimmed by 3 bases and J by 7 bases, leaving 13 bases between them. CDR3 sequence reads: CASSFAPDVQPQHF. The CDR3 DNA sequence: TGTGCCAGCAGCTTCGCGCCTGACGTGCAGCCCCAGCATTTT. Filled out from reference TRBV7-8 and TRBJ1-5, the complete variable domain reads GAGVSQSPRYKVAKRGQDVALRCDPISGHVSLFWYQQALGQGPEFLTYFQNEAQLDKSGLPSDRFFAERPEGSVSTLKIQRTQQEDSAVYLCASSFAPDVQPQHFGDGTRLSIL.

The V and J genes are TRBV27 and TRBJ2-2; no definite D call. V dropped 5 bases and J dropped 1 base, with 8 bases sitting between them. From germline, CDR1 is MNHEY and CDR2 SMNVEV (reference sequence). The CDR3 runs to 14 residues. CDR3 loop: CASSLQLNTGELFF. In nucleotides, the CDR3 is TGTGCCAGCAGTCTGCAATTGAACACCGGGGAGCTGTTTTTT.

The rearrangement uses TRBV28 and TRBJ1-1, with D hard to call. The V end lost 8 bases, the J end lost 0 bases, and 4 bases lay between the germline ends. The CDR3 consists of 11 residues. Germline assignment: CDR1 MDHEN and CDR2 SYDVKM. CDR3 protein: CASYMNTEAFF. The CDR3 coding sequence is TGTGCCAGCTACATGAACACTGAAGCTTTCTTT.